The 23 T cell receptor beta chains given below trace back to one sample, sequenced in a study of T cell responses to AZD1222 COVID-19 vaccine. Libraries were prepared by immunoSEQ multiplex PCR; TCRdb keeps only in-frame clonotypes and omits some of them. Among 100,000 to 150,000 clones listed, around 87% were seen once. The sample consisted of peripheral blood, taken on day 0 of AZD1222 vaccination. These receptors all come from an adult in good health.

The genes are TRBV10-3 and TRBJ1-3; a weak D match, TRBD1 (5 bases). Per the germline V gene, CDR1 is ENHRY and CDR2 is SYGVKD. CDR3 size: 16 residues. Trimming took 6 bases from V and 0 from J, leaving 15 bases between them. This CDR3 reads CAIRGQGLSSGNTIYF. The CDR3 nucleotides read TGTGCCATCAGAGGGCAGGGCTTAAGCTCTGGAAACACCATATATTTT.

This chain joins TRBV6-5 and TRBJ1-2; D gene uncertain. The CDR3 contains 11 residues. Germline V CDR1 and CDR2: MNHEY, SVGAGI. V lost 8 bases and J lost 4, with 8 bases in between. In nucleotides, the CDR3 is TGTGCCAGCTCCGGAGGCTATGGCTACACCTTC. This gives the protein CASSGGYGYTF.

The chain joins TRBV7-9 to TRBJ1-2; 7 positions agree with TRBD1. Germline V gene sequence: CDR1 SEHNR, CDR2 FQNEAQ (reference sequence). The ends lost 4 bases at V and 3 bases at J; junction bases unmatched: 5. The CDR3 has 14 amino acids. CDR3 bases: TGTGCCAGCAGCTCTTGGGACAGAGACTATGGCTACACCTTC. This sequence encodes CASSSWDRDYGYTF.

The chain is built from TRBV5-1 and TRBJ2-2; D might be TRBD1 or TRBD2, each matching 5 bases. The germline CDR1 and CDR2 sequences are SGHRS and YFSETQ. V lost 4 bases, J lost 4 bases, and 11 bases lay in between. This CDR3 has 14 residues. The CDR3 bases are TGCGCCAGCAGCCGGGACCCGGGCACCGGGGAGCTGTTTTTT. Translated: CASSRDPGTGELFF.

This clone is a singleton in its sample. This chain links TRBV7-2 with TRBJ2-1; 10 nucleotides align to TRBD2. Germline-derived CDR1 and CDR2 are SGHTA and FQGNSA. V lost 1 base, J lost 5 bases, and 5 bases stayed unmatched. This CDR3 spans 16 amino acids. CDR3 region: CASSLGSGGAHNEQFF. CDR3 nucleotides: TGTGCCAGCAGCTTAGGCAGCGGGGGGGCTCACAATGAGCAGTTCTTC.

The genes are TRBV11-1 and TRBJ1-3, with D possibly being TRBD1 (5 bases). The ends were cut back, 8 bases at V and 8 bases at J, with 19 bases in the middle. CDR1 and CDR2 from the germline V gene are SGHAT and FQDESV (reference sequence). The length of the CDR3 is 14 residues. CDR3 nucleotides: TGTGCCAGCGCGGACAAAATTACGGAAGACACCATATATTTT. The encoded protein is CASADKITEDTIYF.

The CDR3 spells CASSLGVPSPEQYF. The CDR3, as DNA: TGTGCCAGCAGCTTAGGTGTCCCTAGCCCCGAGCAGTACTTC. The chain combines TRBV7-9 with TRBJ2-7; possibly TRBD2 for D (5 bases). The CDR3 totals 14 residues. V lost 1 base to trimming and J lost 6 bases, with 13 bases between them. Germline loops: CDR1 SEHNR, CDR2 FQNEAQ (reference sequence).

This clone has a single count. The rearrangement uses TRBV7-9 and TRBJ2-6; 8 bases map to TRBD1. The CDR3 contains 18 residues. V gave up 5 bases and J gave up 0 bases; unmatched junction bases: 9. The germline CDR1 and CDR2 sequences are SEHNR and FQNEAQ (reference sequence). DNA of the CDR3: TGTGCCAGCAGCCTACAACAGGGGGGTTTCTCTGGGGCCAACGTCCTGACTTTC. Translated, it gives CASSLQQGGFSGANVLTF.

The rearrangement joins TRBV9 to TRBJ2-5; 8 positions match TRBD1. Germline values: CDR1 SGDLS, CDR2 YYNGEE. V shed 4 bases and J 5 bases; nucleotides not matched to a gene: 13. This CDR3 has 16 amino acids. DNA of the CDR3: TGTGCCAGCAGCCCCCAGGGGCAGGGGGCCTGGGAGACCCAGTACTTC. It is translated as CASSPQGQGAWETQYF.

This clone was observed once. The chain is built from TRBV5-1 and TRBJ2-1, with 13 nucleotides matching TRBD2. CDR1 and CDR2 from the germline V gene are SGHRS and YFSETQ. The length of the CDR3 is 15 residues. V lost 7 bases to trimming and J lost 7 bases; unmatched junction nucleotides: 8. The CDR3 loop reads CASSTLAGGQNEQFF. DNA of the CDR3: TGCGCCAGCTCAACACTAGCGGGGGGGCAGAATGAGCAGTTCTTC.

The genes are TRBV28 and TRBJ1-6; a weak D match, TRBD1 (6 bases). Germline V lookup: CDR1 MDHEN, CDR2 SYDVKM. The CDR3 consists of 14 residues. V lost 6 bases, J lost 7 bases, and 13 bases lay in between. The CDR3 is CASSPGAGNSPLHF. The CDR3 DNA follows: TGTGCCAGCAGCCCGGGGGCAGGCAATTCACCCCTCCACTTT.

This sequence joins TRBV3-1 (or the pseudogene TRBV3-2) and TRBJ1-1; weak D call: TRBD1 (5 bases). The V end was cut by 3 bases, the J end by 0 bases, with 17 bases between. The V gene's germline CDR1 is LGHDT and CDR2 YNNKEL (reference sequence). CDR3 length equals 17 residues. The CDR3 nucleotides read TGTGCCAGCAGCCAGCCCCGCGGGACGGAAATGAACACTGAAGCTTTCTTT. It encodes CASSQPRGTEMNTEAFF.

The count of this clone is one. In DNA, the CDR3 is TGTGCCAGTAGTATTGGACAGGGATTTTTTCAGCCCCAGCATTTT. Its translation is CASSIGQGFFQPQHF. The rearrangement uses TRBV19 and TRBJ1-5, with 8 bases identical to TRBD1. The V gene end was trimmed by 3 bases and the J gene end by 6 bases; junction bases not matched to a gene: 7. Looked up from germline, CDR1 is LNHDA and CDR2 is SQIVND (reference sequence). The CDR3 loop spans 15 amino acids.

The rearrangement uses TRBV7-9 and TRBJ2-7; D is uncertain. Germline V gives CDR1 SEHNR, CDR2 FQNEAQ (reference sequence). This CDR3 is built from 14 residues. V lost 5 bases to trimming and J lost 4 bases, with 15 bases between them. The CDR3 region is CASSPQIRSYEQYF. CDR3 sequence (DNA): TGTGCCAGCAGCCCGCAAATAAGGAGTTACGAGCAGTACTTC.

The genes are TRBV7-9 and TRBJ1-2, with a possible D match to TRBD1 (5 bases). Germline assignment: CDR1 SEHNR and CDR2 FQNEAQ (reference sequence). The CDR3 runs 16 residues. The germline V and J ends were trimmed by 5 bases and 0 bases, with 16 bases remaining between them. DNA of the CDR3: TGTGCCAGCAGCCCCGGGGGGATTGATTCTAACTATGGCTACACCTTC. This translates into CASSPGGIDSNYGYTF.

The rearrangement uses TRBV3-1 (or the pseudogene TRBV3-2) and TRBJ2-7; D ambiguous. The CDR3 runs to 12 residues. Germline assignment: CDR1 LGHDT and CDR2 YNNKEL (reference sequence). V lost 3 bases and J lost 6, with 9 bases in between. CDR3 coding DNA: TGTGCCAGCAGCCAGGCCTTGAGCGAGCAGTACTTC. Residues: CASSQALSEQYF.

The gene calls are TRBV2 and TRBJ1-2, with 9 bases identical to TRBD1. Germline V gene sequence: CDR1 SNHLY, CDR2 FYNNEI. The V segment lost 6 bases and the J segment 3 bases; nucleotides outside the gene matches: 5. This CDR3 comprises 14 residues. The CDR3 DNA is TGTGCCAGCAGCTCCGGACAGGGGTACTATGGCTACACCTTC. Amino acid sequence: CASSSGQGYYGYTF.

This chain uses TRBV5-6 with TRBJ2-3, with 7 bases identical to TRBD1. The CDR3 consists of 14 residues. Germline CDR1 reads SGHDT; CDR2 reads YYEEEE. Trimming cost V 5 bases and J 1 base; bases outside gene matches: 4. The CDR3 region has the DNA TGTGCCAGCAGAAACGGACAGGGCACAGATACGCAGTATTTT. It is translated as CASRNGQGTDTQYF.

This clone is a singleton in its sample. The chain combines TRBV28 with TRBJ2-1, with D uncertain. The CDR3 is 15 residues long. Deletions cut 1 base from V and 5 bases from J, with 12 bases between. Germline CDR1 and CDR2: MDHEN and SYDVKM. CDR3 loop: CASSLFSQMNNEQFF. The CDR3 bases are TGTGCCAGCAGTTTATTTTCTCAGATGAACAATGAGCAGTTCTTC.

The chain uses TRBV5-1 and TRBJ2-7, with 9 bases that match TRBD2. J gave up 7 bases and V 4 bases, and 9 bases lay outside the gene matches. The CDR3 sequence is 14 residues long. Looked up from germline, CDR1 is SGHRS and CDR2 is YFSETQ. Here the CDR3 reads CASSPTGTSPEQYF. The CDR3 nucleotides read TGCGCCAGCAGCCCAACCGGGACTAGCCCTGAGCAGTACTTC.

V gene TRBV7-9 combines with J gene TRBJ2-3; D remains ambiguous. Germline V gene sequence: CDR1 SEHNR, CDR2 FQNEAQ (reference sequence). This CDR3 is 15 amino acids long. The V gene lost 1 base and the J gene lost 3 bases, with 11 bases spanning the gap. CDR3 nucleotides: TGTGCCAGCAGCTTAGTGAGGCCCGTAACAGATACGCAGTATTTT. This sequence encodes CASSLVRPVTDTQYF.

The chain employs TRBV19 and TRBJ1-6; TRBD1 is a possible D gene (6 bases). The CDR3 length is 15 residues. V dropped 8 bases and J dropped 9 bases, with 20 bases sitting between them. Germline V gives CDR1 LNHDA, CDR2 SQIVND (reference sequence). In nucleotides, the CDR3 is TGTGCCAGTTCTACGGGGGCGGGTAGTAGTTCACCCCTCCACTTT. It is translated as CASSTGAGSSSPLHF.

This clone has a single count. The chain recombines TRBV5-6 with TRBJ1-5, with D perhaps matching TRBD1 (6 bases). The CDR3 extends over 16 amino acids. The V gene lost 3 bases and the J gene lost 7 bases, with 20 bases spanning the gap. From germline, CDR1 is SGHDT and CDR2 YYEEEE. CDR3: CASSSGGGGGGQPQHF. In nucleotides, the CDR3 is TGTGCCAGCAGCTCTGGAGGGGGGGGCGGAGGCCAGCCCCAGCATTTT.